This TCR beta chain was retrieved from a study of regulatory T cells in long-lasting Graves disease. This clonotype was observed many times. Its antigen is not identified. Study-level findings and limits: Persistent cases favored TRBV28, TRBJ1-2 and TRBJ2-5.

Assembly of TCR beta libraries relied on iRepertoire HTBI primers together with Arm-PCR of CDR3 regions. From the multiplex PCR reads, TCRdb called clonotypes with MiXCR, one entry per CDR3 protein. Found here are hundreds of thousands of distinct CDR3 sequences, 16% of them singletons; the top ten hold 15% to 20%. With V trimmed by 3 bases and J by 0 bases, 7 bases remained unmatched. CDR3 length equals 16 residues. Germline V lookup: CDR1 DFQATT, CDR2 SNEGSKA (reference sequence). Time point: newly diagnosed GD, antithyroid drugs for less than 3 months. Generation of the TCR library employed RNA extracted from PBMCs. Patients were enrolled at an endocrinology department in Xi'an, China. The same specimen was also included in a second study, on T cells in Graves' hyperthyroidism and ophthalmopathy. This second study says: Orbital computed tomography, thyroid ultrasound, serum thyroxine and TRAb, and clinical symptoms together informed the diagnoses. During a first-round RT-PCR of the TCR CDR3, the HTBI primer set was used.

Sequenced here: peripheral blood mononuclear cells (PBMCs), sampled at new diagnosis, from a patient treated with antithyroid drugs. The TCR sequence derives from a woman in her 30s with Graves disease. The V and J genes are TRBV20-1 and TRBJ1-5; 8 bases agree with TRBD1. The CDR3 DNA is TGCAGTGCTAGTCAGACAGGGGTGGTTAGCAATCAGCCCCAGCATTTT. This codes for CSASQTGVVSNQPQHF.